These 15 T cell receptor beta chains share one sample of origin, sequenced in a study of blood T cell repertoires in COVID-19. Libraries were prepared by immunoSEQ multiplex PCR; TCRdb keeps only in-frame clonotypes and omits some of them. The data hold some 150,000 clones, with approximately 87% observed a single time. The sample taken for sequencing was PBMCs or T cells enriched from blood (not recorded which). The receptors were gathered from a woman in her twenties or thirties with acute COVID-19.

The J gene is TRBJ1-5, the V gene TRBV10-3, with D unresolved. Trimming removed 3 bases at V and 4 bases at J, with 10 bases between. From germline, CDR1 is ENHRY and CDR2 SYGVKD. There are 14 residues in the CDR3. CDR3 coding DNA: TGTGCCATCAGTGAAGACACGGTGAATCAGCCCCAGCATTTT. Translating gives CAISEDTVNQPQHF.

The chain recombines TRBV30 with TRBJ1-6; perhaps TRBD1 as D (6 bases). The germline CDR1 and CDR2 sequences are GTSNPN and SVGIG (reference sequence). Trimming took 2 bases from V and 9 from J, leaving 11 bases between them. The CDR3 extends over 13 amino acids. CDR3 region: CAWSREGGSPLHF. The CDR3 DNA follows: TGTGCCTGGAGTCGGGAGGGGGGTTCACCCCTCCACTTT.

The count of this clone is one. This rearrangement joins TRBV29-1 to TRBJ2-6, with unresolved D. V was trimmed by 4 bases and J by 2 bases, leaving 18 bases between them. The CDR3 is made up of 17 amino acids. Germline V lookup: CDR1 SQVTM, CDR2 ANQGSEA. The CDR3 loop is CSVGLNHPRTGANVLTF. CDR3 coding DNA: TGCAGCGTTGGACTGAACCACCCTAGAACTGGGGCCAACGTCCTGACTTTC.

Only one count was recorded for this clone. The V gene is TRBV21-1, the J gene TRBJ1-2; TRBD1 is the table's D call and was not checked against the DNA. TRBV21-1 has pseudogene status. This CDR3 is built from 12 residues. CDR3 region: CASSPTGAGYTF. For the CDR3, the DNA is TGTGCCAGCAGCCCTACAGGGGCCGGCTACACCTTC.

The V gene is TRBV7-3, the J gene TRBJ2-1, with D possibly matching TRBD2 (6 bases). CDR3 size: 15 residues. Trimming removed 2 bases from V and 4 bases from J, with 12 bases in between. CDR1 is SGHTA, CDR2 FQGTGA, per germline. This chain's CDR3 is CASSLLGGPYNEQFF. In DNA form, the CDR3 reads TGTGCCAGCAGCTTACTCGGGGGACCATACAATGAGCAGTTCTTC.

The gene calls are TRBV25-1 and TRBJ2-5; D remains unclear. The CDR3 runs to 14 residues. Germline V gene data show CDR1 as MGHDK and CDR2 as SYGVNS. Trimming took off 1 base at V and 2 bases at J, with 8 bases between the two ends. The CDR3 sequence is CASSEFRQQETQYF. The CDR3 DNA reads as TGTGCCAGCAGTGAATTCCGACAACAAGAGACCCAGTACTTC.

The chain joins TRBV4-3 to TRBJ1-4, with D possibly being TRBD1 (5 bases). V gave up 0 bases and J gave up 8 bases, with 16 bases separating them. The CDR3 sequence is 16 residues long. CDR1 and CDR2 from the germline V gene are LGHNA and YSLEER. The CDR3 sequence: CASSQDPPGQVEKLFF. As DNA, the CDR3 is TGCGCCAGCAGCCAAGATCCTCCAGGGCAGGTAGAAAAACTGTTTTTT.

V usage is TRBV27 and J usage is TRBJ2-7; TRBD2 matches at 11 bases. V dropped 6 bases and J dropped 7; count of bases not matched to a gene: 14. The CDR3 is 16 amino acids. Germline lookup yields CDR1 MNHEY and CDR2 SMNVEV (reference sequence). CDR3 nucleotides: TGTGCCAGCAGGCCTCGAGGACTAGCGGGCTCGCCGGAGCAGTACTTC. It specifies CASRPRGLAGSPEQYF.

This clone was counted a single time. The chain uses TRBV7-2 and TRBJ1-2; the match to TRBD1 covers 9 bases. CDR1 SGHTA and CDR2 FQGNSA come from the germline V gene. The V gene end was trimmed by 4 bases and the J gene end by 4 bases; junction bases not matched to a gene: 7. This CDR3 has 15 amino acids. The CDR3 protein is CASSYVGQGSYGYTF. The CDR3 DNA sequence: TGTGCCAGCAGCTACGTAGGACAGGGGTCCTATGGCTACACCTTC.

In its sample, this clone was seen once. The rearrangement joins TRBV2 to TRBJ2-5; 8 bases line up with TRBD1. The germline gives CDR1 SNHLY, CDR2 FYNNEI. The CDR3 runs 13 residues. V dropped 9 bases and J dropped 1; count of bases not matched to a gene: 4. The CDR3 coding sequence is TGTGCCAGGACAGGGGACTCCCAAGAGACCCAGTACTTC. This codes for CARTGDSQETQYF. Complete variable domain (other parts from reference TRBV2 and TRBJ2-5): EPEVTQTPSHQVTQMGQEVILRCVPISNHLYFYWYRQILGQKVEFLVSFYNNEISEKSEIFDDQFSVERPDGSNFTLKIRSTKLEDSAMYFCARTGDSQETQYFGPGTRLLVL.

In this sample, this clone turned up a few times. This chain joins TRBV29-1 and TRBJ2-7; D ambiguous. This CDR3 has 13 amino acids. Per germline, CDR1 SQVTM and CDR2 ANQGSEA. The V gene lost 0 bases and the J gene lost 0 bases, with 6 bases spanning the gap. The CDR3 DNA reads as TGCAGCGTTGAAGAGACTCTCTCCTACGAGCAGTACTTC. This gives the protein CSVEETLSYEQYF.

The chain has TRBV7-2 and TRBJ2-7; 9 bases line up with TRBD1. This CDR3 is 15 amino acids long. The junction had 9 bases not matched to a gene; V was cut back by 5 bases and J by 4 bases. Germline CDR1 is SGHTA and CDR2 is FQGNSA. The CDR3 spells CASSITGTGRYEQYF. In DNA form, the CDR3 reads TGTGCCAGCAGCATTACCGGGACAGGGAGGTACGAGCAGTACTTC.

V usage is TRBV27 and J usage is TRBJ1-1, with D maybe TRBD1 (6 bases). The V gene lost 3 bases and the J gene lost 8 bases, with 19 bases spanning the gap. This CDR3 is built from 15 residues. The germline CDR1 and CDR2 sequences are MNHEY and SMNVEV (reference sequence). The CDR3 is CASSFLTGGGAEAFF. Here the CDR3 DNA reads TGTGCCAGCAGTTTCCTTACGGGGGGGGGCGCGGAAGCTTTCTTT.

The V gene is TRBV6-6, the J gene TRBJ2-5; 10 nucleotides line up with TRBD2. Germline V gene data show CDR1 as MNHNY and CDR2 as SVGAGI (reference sequence). The CDR3 loop spans 14 amino acids. Trimming at V came to 8 bases and at J to 5 bases, leaving 8 bases not matched to a gene. CDR3 amino acids: CASGSSGSGETQYF. CDR3 sequence (DNA): TGTGCCAGCGGATCTAGCGGGAGCGGGGAGACCCAGTACTTC.

The chain combines TRBV4-1 with TRBJ1-2; 12 bases line up with TRBD1. Germline trimming cut 8 bases from V and 7 bases from J; bases unmatched to any gene: 8. CDR1 is MGHRA, CDR2 YSYEKL, per germline. CDR3 length equals 14 residues. CDR3 amino acids: CASRGGQGALGYTF. CDR3 bases: TGCGCCAGCCGCGGGGGACAGGGGGCTCTTGGCTACACCTTC.